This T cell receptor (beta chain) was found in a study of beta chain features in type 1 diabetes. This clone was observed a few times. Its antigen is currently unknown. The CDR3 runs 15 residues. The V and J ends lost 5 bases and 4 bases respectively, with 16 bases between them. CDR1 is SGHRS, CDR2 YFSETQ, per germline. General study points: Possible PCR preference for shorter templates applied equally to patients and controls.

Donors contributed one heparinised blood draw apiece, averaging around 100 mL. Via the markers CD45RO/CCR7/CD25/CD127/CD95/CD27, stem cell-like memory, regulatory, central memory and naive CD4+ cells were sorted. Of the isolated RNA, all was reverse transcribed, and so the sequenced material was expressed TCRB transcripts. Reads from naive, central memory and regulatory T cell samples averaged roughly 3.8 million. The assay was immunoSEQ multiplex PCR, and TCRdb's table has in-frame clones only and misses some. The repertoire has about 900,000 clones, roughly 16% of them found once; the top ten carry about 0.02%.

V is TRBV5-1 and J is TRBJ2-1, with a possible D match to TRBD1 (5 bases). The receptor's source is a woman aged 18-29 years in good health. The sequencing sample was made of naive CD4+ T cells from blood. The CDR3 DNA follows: TGCGCCAGCAGACTTGGGGCCAGACCTTACAATGAGCAGTTCTTC. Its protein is CASRLGARPYNEQFF.